The 15 T cell receptor beta chains listed next were all sequenced from one sample in a study of response to subunit inactivated influenza vaccine. TCRdb reprocessed the RT-PCR reads via MiXCR and lists one record per CDR3 protein. Of 750,000 to 850,000 distinct CDR3 sequences in the sample, around a sixth were seen once. Sample: PBMCs from blood, taken less than 6 days after vaccination. The source of these receptors is a man over 45 who received an inactivated influenza vaccine.

The rearrangement joins TRBV6-1 to TRBJ2-3, with 9 bases matching TRBD1. V lost 7 bases and J lost 6; bases outside the gene matches: 5. Germline V gene sequence: CDR1 MNHNS, CDR2 SASEGT. CDR3 length equals 13 residues. This CDR3 is CASTAGTGDTQYF. In DNA, the CDR3 is TGTGCCAGCACCGCCGGGACAGGGGATACGCAGTATTTT.

This clonotype has just one count. This sequence joins TRBV4-3 and TRBJ2-2; 8 positions match TRBD2. The CDR3 covers 16 residues. Germline V CDR1 and CDR2: LGHNA, YSLEER. The V segment lost 0 bases and the J segment 3 bases; nucleotides outside the gene matches: 3. CDR3 residues: CASSQDGLAHTGELFF. As DNA, the CDR3 is TGCGCCAGCAGCCAAGATGGACTAGCACACACCGGGGAGCTGTTTTTT.

This clonotype showed up just a few times. This chain links TRBV10-2 with TRBJ1-5, with 8 bases lining up with TRBD1. CDR3 length: 13 amino acids. Germline V lookup: CDR1 WSHSY, CDR2 SAAADI. Unmatched junction bases numbered 4, after V lost 6 bases and J lost 6 bases. The CDR3 DNA is TGCGCCAGCAGAGGACAGGGTCCTCAGCCCCAGCATTTT. Amino acids: CASRGQGPQPQHF.

The chain employs TRBV20-1 and TRBJ2-7; D remains ambiguous. Germline V gives CDR1 DFQATT, CDR2 SNEGSKA (reference sequence). The CDR3 sequence is 13 residues long. Trimming cost V 0 bases and J 2 bases, with 8 bases left between them. CDR3 nucleotide sequence: TGCAGTGCTAGAGATCAATCGGCCTACGAGCAGTACTTC. It specifies CSARDQSAYEQYF.

The V call is TRBV20-1, the J call TRBJ2-1; maybe TRBD2 (7 bases). The CDR3 is 15 amino acids. V was pared by 2 bases and J by 7 bases, with 18 bases between. Germline-derived CDR1 and CDR2 are DFQATT and SNEGSKA (reference sequence). CDR3 protein: CSARKGGGGTNEQFF. The CDR3 DNA follows: TGCAGTGCTAGAAAGGGAGGGGGAGGCACGAATGAGCAGTTCTTC.

In its sample, this clonotype was seen once. The gene calls are TRBV7-9 and TRBJ2-7; tentative D call: TRBD1 (5 bases). The CDR3 has 13 residues. V dropped 6 bases and J dropped 4 bases, with 13 bases sitting between them. Germline assignment: CDR1 SEHNR and CDR2 FQNEAQ (reference sequence). CDR3 nucleotides: TGTGCCAGCAGTCGAGAGCAGGGTTACGAGCAGTACTTC. As protein: CASSREQGYEQYF.

The rearrangement uses TRBV29-1 and TRBJ1-1, with D uncertain. The germline V gene has CDR1 SQVTM and CDR2 ANQGSEA. The V gene lost 6 bases and the J gene lost 2 bases, with 7 bases spanning the gap. This CDR3 is 11 amino acids long. The DNA for the CDR3 is TGCAGCGTAGGTACTAACACTGAAGCTTTCTTT. It encodes CSVGTNTEAFF.

This clonotype was counted ten times or more. This chain uses TRBV20-1 with TRBJ1-5; D is perhaps TRBD1 (5 bases). Germline CDR1 DFQATT, CDR2 SNEGSKA (reference sequence). The CDR3 covers 15 residues. The ends were cut back, 4 bases at V and 3 bases at J, with 16 bases in the middle. The CDR3 nucleotides are TGCAGTGCTACCTCCGGGACGGACTTCAATCAGCCCCAGCATTTT. It specifies CSATSGTDFNQPQHF.

This clonotype was counted a few times. J is TRBJ1-2 and V is TRBV12-3 or TRBV12-4; D might be TRBD1 (5 bases). CDR3 length: 13 residues. Trimming shortened V by 7 bases and J by 3 bases, and 12 bases separated the two germline ends. CDR3 bases: TGTGCCAGCAACCCAGGGCGGGACTATGGCTACACCTTC. Its translation: CASNPGRDYGYTF.

The gene calls are TRBV7-4 and TRBJ2-7; D assignment may be TRBD1 or TRBD2 (5 bases each). The CDR3 runs 15 residues. Trimming cost V 1 base and J 0 bases, with 10 bases left between them. Germline V lookup: CDR1 SGHVT, CDR2 SQSDAQ. The CDR3, as DNA: TGTGCCAGCAGCTTAGGGAGGACATCCTCCTACGAGCAGTACTTC. It is translated as CASSLGRTSSYEQYF. Complete variable domain (other parts from reference TRBV7-4 and TRBJ2-7): GAGVSQSPRYKVAKRGRDVALRCDSISGHVTLYWYRQTLGQGSEVLTYSQSDAQRDKSGRPSGRFSAERPERSVSTLKIQRTEQGDSAVYLCASSLGRTSSYEQYFGPGTRLTVT.

The CDR3 sequence is CASSLGGQTYQETQYF. The DNA of the CDR3 is TGTGCCAGCAGCTTGGGGGGACAGACGTACCAAGAGACCCAGTACTTC. The chain employs TRBV5-5 and TRBJ2-5, with TRBD1 identical over 7 bases. This CDR3 spans 16 amino acids. CDR1 is SGHKS and CDR2 is YYEKEE in the germline V gene (reference sequence). Losses at the gene ends were 0 bases for V and 0 bases for J; bases not matched to a gene: 5.

J is TRBJ1-1 and V is TRBV12-3 or TRBV12-4; D gene ambiguous. V was shortened by 5 bases and J by 5 bases, with 12 bases between the two germline ends. CDR3 length: 13 amino acids. For the CDR3, the DNA is TGTGCCAGCAGTACCAATTGGAAGACTGAAGCTTTCTTT. The encoded protein is CASSTNWKTEAFF.

Only a few counts were recorded for this clonotype. This chain joins TRBV7-2 and TRBJ2-7; TRBD1 matches at 9 bases. Germline CDR1 and CDR2: SGHTA and FQGNSA. The CDR3 contains 16 residues. The J segment lost 6 bases and the V segment lost 0 bases, leaving 9 bases of the junction unmatched. Here the CDR3 reads CASSLAEGQGRSEQYF. The CDR3 coding sequence is TGTGCCAGCAGCTTAGCAGAGGGACAGGGTCGGAGCGAGCAGTACTTC.

The table lists this clonotype with a few counts. V usage is TRBV11-1 and J usage is TRBJ2-5; maybe TRBD2 (6 bases). The CDR3 runs 19 residues. Trimming shortened V by 0 bases and J by 5 bases, and 25 bases separated the two germline ends. The germline V gene encodes CDR1 SGHAT and CDR2 FQDESV (reference sequence). CDR3 sequence (DNA): TGTGCCAGCAGCTTAGCTCCGGGACTGGGTCGATTGGTCTGGGAGACCCAGTACTTC. It is translated as CASSLAPGLGRLVWETQYF.

The chain has TRBV7-9 and TRBJ2-2; D remains ambiguous. Germline V lookup: CDR1 SEHNR, CDR2 FQNEAQ (reference sequence). The V end lost 1 base, the J end lost 2 bases, and 8 bases lay between the germline ends. CDR3 length: 15 residues. The CDR3 region is CASSLGGSNTGELFF. The CDR3 DNA follows: TGTGCCAGCAGCTTAGGTGGCAGTAACACCGGGGAGCTGTTTTTT.